One sample yielded the 26 T cell receptor beta chains listed below, sequenced in a study of cytomegalovirus exposure and HLA in healthy donors (dated by TCRdb to 2016 to 2017). To prepare the library, the immunoSEQ multiplex PCR assay was applied. What TCRdb holds here is the immuneACCESS table cut down to in-frame rearrangements. Part of the clones is not present; checked against another copy, under half of the missing clones reflect an unresolved V gene, and the others are unexplained. The table for this sample lists fewer than 200,000 clones; about 90% of them were counted only once. The ten largest clones add up to more than 2.5% of the sample. The sample was PBMCs. Receptors were obtained from a woman aged 18-29 years in good health and CMV-seropositive.

The rearrangement links TRBV5-1 to TRBJ2-6; D gene ambiguous. The CDR3 spans 13 residues. Per germline, CDR1 SGHRS and CDR2 YFSETQ. With 4 bases removed from V and 8 bases from J, the gap between germline ends came to 10 bases. The CDR3 reads CASSRGSTNVLTF. The CDR3 DNA follows: TGCGCCAGCAGCAGAGGCAGTACCAACGTCCTGACTTTC. Complete variable domain (other parts from reference TRBV5-1 and TRBJ2-6): KAGVTQTPRYLIKTRGQQVTLSCSPISGHRSVSWYQQTPGQGLQFLFEYFSETQRNKGNFPGRFSGRQFSNSRSEMNVSTLELGDSALYLCASSRGSTNVLTFGAGSRLTVL.

This chain joins TRBV29-1 and TRBJ1-1; the match to TRBD1 covers 7 bases. CDR1 is SQVTM and CDR2 is ANQGSEA in the germline V gene. The V and J ends lost 6 bases and 3 bases, in that order; junction bases with no gene match: 13. This CDR3 has 15 residues. DNA for the CDR3: TGCAGCGTCTACCCAGTACAGGGGTTGGACACTGAAGCTTTCTTT. Its protein is CSVYPVQGLDTEAFF.

The rearrangement joins TRBV18 to TRBJ2-5, with 10 bases fitting TRBD2. Unmatched junction bases numbered 7, after V lost 7 bases and J lost 5 bases. The germline V gene encodes CDR1 KGHSH and CDR2 LQKENI. This CDR3 has 14 residues. Here the CDR3 reads CASYSGRAGETQYF. CDR3 bases: TGTGCCAGCTACAGCGGGAGGGCCGGGGAGACCCAGTACTTC.

This chain uses TRBV5-1 with TRBJ1-1; TRBD1 is a possible D gene (6 bases). From germline, CDR1 is SGHRS and CDR2 YFSETQ. Trimming left V 3 bases short and J 4 bases short, with 13 bases between. This CDR3 has 14 amino acids. The CDR3 loop is CASSWGLTSTEAFF. Written as DNA, the CDR3 is TGCGCCAGCAGCTGGGGGCTTACATCCACTGAAGCTTTCTTT.

The chain recombines TRBV6-1 with TRBJ1-1, with D perhaps TRBD1 (5 bases). V was clipped by 5 bases and J by 1 base, with 8 bases between them. Germline V gene lookup returns CDR1 MNHNS and CDR2 SASEGT. The CDR3 runs to 13 residues. The CDR3, as DNA: TGTGCCAGCAGTATACAGGAGAACACTGAAGCTTTCTTT. This codes for CASSIQENTEAFF.

V gene TRBV7-2 combines with J gene TRBJ2-6, with a possible D match to TRBD2 (5 bases). Deletions cut 5 bases from V and 6 bases from J, with 20 bases between. Germline V gives CDR1 SGHTA, CDR2 FQGNSA. This CDR3 spans 17 amino acids. The CDR3 sequence: CASSRFVGSLSANVLTF. CDR3 nucleotide sequence: TGTGCCAGCAGCCGCTTCGTGGGGAGTCTTTCGGCCAACGTCCTGACTTTC.

This clone was observed a single time. This rearrangement joins TRBV27 to TRBJ2-7, with a tentative D call TRBD2 (5 bases). V shed 6 bases and J shed 2 bases, with 14 bases lying between them. Germline-derived CDR1 and CDR2 are MNHEY and SMNVEV (reference sequence). The CDR3 contains 14 residues. DNA of the CDR3: TGTGCCAGCAGCCGTTGGAGCGGTCCCTACGAGCAGTACTTC. It is translated as CASSRWSGPYEQYF.

This sequence joins TRBV7-9 and TRBJ2-5, with D possibly TRBD1 on 5 matching bases. Germline CDR1 reads SEHNR; CDR2 reads FQNEAQ (reference sequence). This CDR3 region has 16 residues. V dropped 5 bases and J dropped 5 bases, with 21 bases sitting between them. The CDR3 nucleotides read TGTGCCAGCAGCCCTTTCGAAACAGGTGGCCTTGAGACCCAGTACTTC. Translation gives CASSPFETGGLETQYF.

The chain links TRBV9 to TRBJ2-1, with a tentative D call TRBD2 (6 bases). Trimming removed 0 bases from V and 1 base from J, with 8 bases in between. Germline V gene data show CDR1 as SGDLS and CDR2 as YYNGEE. The CDR3 is made up of 15 amino acids. The DNA of the CDR3 is TGTGCCAGCAGCGTAGCGGGACTGTCCTACAATGAGCAGTTCTTC. This translates into CASSVAGLSYNEQFF.

The rearrangement links TRBV2 to TRBJ1-4; D is ambiguous. Per the germline V gene, CDR1 is SNHLY and CDR2 is FYNNEI. The CDR3 is 16 amino acids. V was trimmed by 3 bases and J by 3 bases, leaving 14 bases between them. CDR3 loop: CASSESGDVPNEKLFF. In DNA, the CDR3 is TGTGCCAGCAGTGAGTCCGGGGATGTGCCTAATGAAAAACTGTTTTTT.

The V and J genes are TRBV2 and TRBJ1-5; D perhaps matches TRBD1 (6 bases). Deletions cut 2 bases from V and 1 base from J, with 12 bases between. The germline V gene has CDR1 SNHLY and CDR2 FYNNEI. The CDR3 sequence is 16 residues long. CDR3 sequence: CASSERGWRSNQPQHF. The CDR3 DNA reads TGTGCCAGCAGTGAAAGGGGGTGGAGGAGCAATCAGCCCCAGCATTTT.

The V and J genes are TRBV6-6 and TRBJ1-2; TRBD1 might be the D (6 bases). The CDR3 length is 14 residues. V shed 6 bases and J shed 3 bases, with 14 bases lying between them. Per the germline V gene, CDR1 is MNHNY and CDR2 is SVGAGI (reference sequence). In DNA, the CDR3 is TGTGCCAGCAGCTTGGACAGCCCTCACTATGGCTACACCTTC. Protein product: CASSLDSPHYGYTF.

This rearrangement joins TRBV29-1 to TRBJ2-7, with D possibly being TRBD1 (5 bases). Germline CDR1 is SQVTM and CDR2 is ANQGSEA. V was clipped by 4 bases and J by 5 bases, with 18 bases between them. This CDR3 region has 14 residues. The CDR3 DNA sequence: TGCAGCGTTGGGGTACAGCAGGGTACCCACGAGCAGTACTTC. Its translation: CSVGVQQGTHEQYF.

This clone was counted once. The rearrangement uses TRBV5-4 and TRBJ1-1; D may be TRBD1 (5 bases). The CDR3 is made up of 13 amino acids. Germline V gives CDR1 SGHNT, CDR2 YYREEE (reference sequence). V shed 0 bases and J shed 7 bases, with 10 bases lying between them. The CDR3 reads CASSLVGPGEAFF. The CDR3 DNA reads TGTGCCAGCAGCTTGGTGGGGCCGGGTGAAGCTTTCTTT.

This chain joins TRBV4-1 and TRBJ2-3; TRBD1 agrees at 7 bases. Germline CDR1 MGHRA, CDR2 YSYEKL. J lost 0 bases, V lost 6 bases, and 6 bases had no gene match. This CDR3 is built from 15 residues. This CDR3 reads CASRRPGQSTDTQYF. CDR3 DNA: TGCGCCAGCAGGCGTCCGGGACAGAGCACAGATACGCAGTATTTT.

The rearrangement uses TRBV7-9 and TRBJ1-4; TRBD1 is a possible D gene (6 bases). Germline CDR1 is SEHNR and CDR2 is FQNEAQ (reference sequence). Trimming stripped 3 bases from V and 5 bases from J, with 13 bases between. This CDR3 is 15 amino acids long. The CDR3 is CASSFQQGENEKLFF. The DNA for the CDR3 is TGTGCCAGCAGCTTCCAACAGGGTGAGAATGAAAAACTGTTTTTT.

The chain is built from TRBV10-1 and TRBJ2-7; 7 bases are a match to TRBD1. Germline V gene data show CDR1 as WNHNN and CDR2 as SYGVQD (reference sequence). V shed 0 bases, J shed 9 bases, and the junction held 11 bases outside the gene matches. This CDR3 region has 15 residues. For the CDR3, the DNA is TGCGCCAGCAGTGAGTCGGCAGGGGGTAGGGGCGCGCAGTACTTC. It codes for CASSESAGGRGAQYF.

The chain employs TRBV27 and TRBJ2-1; 8 bases map to TRBD2. CDR1 and CDR2 (germline): MNHEY, SMNVEV (reference sequence). V trimming: 6 bases; J trimming: 2 bases; junction bases outside the gene matches: 9. This CDR3 has 16 residues. Written as DNA, the CDR3 is TGTGCCAGCAGGAGGGCGGGGGGCCCAACCTACAATGAGCAGTTCTTC. Translation: CASRRAGGPTYNEQFF.

The chain couples TRBV5-1 to TRBJ1-2; 7 nucleotides match TRBD1. Germline values: CDR1 SGHRS, CDR2 YFSETQ. This CDR3 is 14 amino acids long. Trimming at V came to 4 bases and at J to 8 bases, leaving 11 bases not matched to a gene. As DNA, the CDR3 is TGCGCCAGCAGCCCACTGACAGGGATAGGGGGCTACACCTTC. Amino acid sequence: CASSPLTGIGGYTF.

The rearrangement uses TRBV29-1 and TRBJ1-3; D not certain. V was clipped by 3 bases and J by 0 bases, with 9 bases between them. Germline V gene lookup returns CDR1 SQVTM and CDR2 ANQGSEA. CDR3 length equals 14 residues. CDR3 residues: CSVEPVNSGNTIYF. CDR3 bases: TGCAGCGTTGAGCCGGTGAACTCTGGAAACACCATATATTTT.

The rearrangement uses TRBV10-3 and TRBJ2-7; D is possibly TRBD2 (7 bases). Germline assignment: CDR1 ENHRY and CDR2 SYGVKD. CDR3 length: 13 residues. V was cut by 8 bases and J by 5 bases, with 16 bases left in between. CDR3 DNA sequence: TGTGCCATCGGGACTACAGGGATCCACGAGCAGTACTTC. It codes for CAIGTTGIHEQYF.

The chain is built from TRBV13 and TRBJ2-1; D gene uncertain. The CDR3 is 11 amino acids. Germline loops: CDR1 PRHDT, CDR2 FYEKMQ (reference sequence). V gave up 5 bases and J gave up 10 bases, with 9 bases separating them. The CDR3 region is CASSHLNEQFF. CDR3 bases: TGTGCCAGCAGCCACTTGAACGAGCAGTTCTTC.

As DNA, the CDR3 is TGTGCCAGCAGCCCTAGACAGGGCCCGAACACTGAAGCTTTCTTT. It codes for CASSPRQGPNTEAFF. V and J are TRBV7-9 and TRBJ1-1; 7 nucleotides align to TRBD1. V lost 5 bases, J lost 1 base, and 7 bases stayed unmatched. In germline, CDR1 is SEHNR, CDR2 FQNEAQ (reference sequence). CDR3 length: 15 amino acids.

This clone was detected only once. The CDR3 DNA follows: TGTGCCTGGAAACAATGGACTAGCGGGGGTCCCGATACGCAGTATTTT. This codes for CAWKQWTSGGPDTQYF. The J gene is TRBJ2-3, the V gene TRBV30, with TRBD2 matching over 13 bases. J gave up 6 bases and V 4 bases, and 10 bases lay outside the gene matches. The CDR3 consists of 16 residues. Germline loops: CDR1 GTSNPN, CDR2 SVGIG (reference sequence).

The chain combines TRBV16 with TRBJ2-7; maybe TRBD2 (6 bases). The germline V and J ends were trimmed by 1 base and 6 bases, with 16 bases remaining between them. Germline V CDR1 and CDR2: KGHSY, FQNENV. The CDR3 spans 15 residues. The CDR3 region is CASSQWATEGSEQYF. CDR3 DNA: TGTGCCAGCAGCCAATGGGCGACGGAGGGGTCCGAGCAGTACTTC.

V and J are TRBV19 and TRBJ2-3; TRBD2 might be the D (6 bases). Trimming left V 4 bases short and J 4 bases short, with 15 bases between. The CDR3 spans 15 residues. Looked up from germline, CDR1 is LNHDA and CDR2 is SQIVND (reference sequence). In DNA, the CDR3 is TGTGCCAGTAGTAGTAGCGGCGGCAGACCAGATACGCAGTATTTT. Its translation is CASSSSGGRPDTQYF.